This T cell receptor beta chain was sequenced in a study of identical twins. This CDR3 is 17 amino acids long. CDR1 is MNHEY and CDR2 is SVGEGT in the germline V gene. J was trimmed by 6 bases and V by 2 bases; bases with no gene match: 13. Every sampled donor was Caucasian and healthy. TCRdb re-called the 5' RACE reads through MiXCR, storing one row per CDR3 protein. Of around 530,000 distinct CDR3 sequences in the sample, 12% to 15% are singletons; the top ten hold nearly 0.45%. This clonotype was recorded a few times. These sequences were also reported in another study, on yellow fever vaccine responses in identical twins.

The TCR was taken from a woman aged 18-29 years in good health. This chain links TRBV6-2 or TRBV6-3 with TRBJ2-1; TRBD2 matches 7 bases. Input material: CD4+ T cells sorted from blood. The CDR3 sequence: CASSYVGGGVFGNEQFF. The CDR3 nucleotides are TGTGCCAGCAGTTACGTGGGGGGGGGAGTGTTTGGCAATGAGCAGTTCTTC.